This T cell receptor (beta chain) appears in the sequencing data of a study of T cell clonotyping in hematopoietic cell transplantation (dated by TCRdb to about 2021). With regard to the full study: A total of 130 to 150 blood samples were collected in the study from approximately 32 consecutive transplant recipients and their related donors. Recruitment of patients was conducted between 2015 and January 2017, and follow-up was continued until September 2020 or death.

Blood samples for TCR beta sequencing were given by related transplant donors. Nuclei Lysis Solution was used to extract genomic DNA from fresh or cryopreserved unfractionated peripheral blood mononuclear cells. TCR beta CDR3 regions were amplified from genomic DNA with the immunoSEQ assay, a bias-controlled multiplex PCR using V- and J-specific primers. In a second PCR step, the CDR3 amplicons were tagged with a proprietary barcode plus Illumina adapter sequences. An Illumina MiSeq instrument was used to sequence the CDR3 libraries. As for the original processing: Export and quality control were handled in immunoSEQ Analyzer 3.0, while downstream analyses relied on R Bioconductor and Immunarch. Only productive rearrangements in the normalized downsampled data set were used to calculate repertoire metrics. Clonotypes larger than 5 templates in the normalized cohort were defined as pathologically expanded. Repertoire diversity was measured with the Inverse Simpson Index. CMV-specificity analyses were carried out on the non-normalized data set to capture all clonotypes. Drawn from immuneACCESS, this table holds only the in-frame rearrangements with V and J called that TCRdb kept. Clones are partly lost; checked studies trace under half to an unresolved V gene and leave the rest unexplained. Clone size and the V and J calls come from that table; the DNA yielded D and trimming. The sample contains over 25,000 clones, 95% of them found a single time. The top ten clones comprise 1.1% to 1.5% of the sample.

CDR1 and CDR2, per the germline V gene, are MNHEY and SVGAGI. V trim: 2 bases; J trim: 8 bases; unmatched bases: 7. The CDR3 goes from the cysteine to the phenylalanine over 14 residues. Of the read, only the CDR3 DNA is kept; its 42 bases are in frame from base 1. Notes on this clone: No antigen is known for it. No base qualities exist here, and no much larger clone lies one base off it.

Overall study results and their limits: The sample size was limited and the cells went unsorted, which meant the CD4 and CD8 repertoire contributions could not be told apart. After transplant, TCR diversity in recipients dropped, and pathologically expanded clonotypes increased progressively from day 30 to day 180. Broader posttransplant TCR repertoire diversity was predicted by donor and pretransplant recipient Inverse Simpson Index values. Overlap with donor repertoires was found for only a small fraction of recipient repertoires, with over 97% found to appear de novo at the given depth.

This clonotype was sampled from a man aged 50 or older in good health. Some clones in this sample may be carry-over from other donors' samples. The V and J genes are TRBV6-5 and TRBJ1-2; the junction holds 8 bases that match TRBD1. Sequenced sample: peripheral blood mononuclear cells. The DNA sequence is TGTGCCAGCAGTTACCAAATGGACAGGGTGGGCTACACCTTC. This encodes CASSYQMDRVGYTF.